This TCR beta chain was obtained from a study of T cells in Graves' hyperthyroidism and ophthalmopathy. Amplified TCR beta CDR3 regions came from RNA transcripts. Initially, a first-round RT-PCR of the TCR CDR3 employed the HTBI primer set. TCRdb itself ran the multiplex PCR reads through MiXCR, one entry per CDR3 protein. This sample yields a few hundred thousand distinct CDR3 sequences, of which about 16% are seen a single time; around 3.5% belongs to the top ten. At least ten counts were recorded for this clonotype. Germline CDR1 reads DFQATT; CDR2 reads SNEGSKA (reference sequence). The CDR3 has 14 residues. V was cut by 3 bases and J by 10 bases, with 16 bases left in between.

V gene TRBV20-1 combines with J gene TRBJ1-6, with D unclear. The receptor's source is a woman aged 40 to 55 with Graves' ophthalmopathy. Input material: blood. The CDR3 region has the DNA TGCAGTGCTAGTACTCGAGAGGGAGGCTCACCCCTCCACTTT. Residues: CSASTREGGSPLHF.